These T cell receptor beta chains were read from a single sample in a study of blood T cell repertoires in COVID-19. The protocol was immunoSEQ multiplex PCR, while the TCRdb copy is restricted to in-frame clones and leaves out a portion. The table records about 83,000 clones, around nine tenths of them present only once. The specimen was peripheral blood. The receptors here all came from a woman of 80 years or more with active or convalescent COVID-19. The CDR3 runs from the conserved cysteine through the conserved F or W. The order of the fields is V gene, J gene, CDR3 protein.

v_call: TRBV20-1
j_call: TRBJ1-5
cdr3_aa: CSASTGGGNQPQHF

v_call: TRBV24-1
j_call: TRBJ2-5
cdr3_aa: CATSEHETQYF

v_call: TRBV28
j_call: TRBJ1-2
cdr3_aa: CASSLTGTGVGLNYGYTF

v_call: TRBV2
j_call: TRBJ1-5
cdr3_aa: CASSDRQFIGQPQHF

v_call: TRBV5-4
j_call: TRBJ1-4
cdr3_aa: CASSLGEATNEKLFF

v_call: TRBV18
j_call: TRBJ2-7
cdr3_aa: CASSLGLAAYEQYF

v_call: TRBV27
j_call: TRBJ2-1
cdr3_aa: CASSLSGGRLYNEQFF

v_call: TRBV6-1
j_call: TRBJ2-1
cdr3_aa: CASSALPGGLARFQFF

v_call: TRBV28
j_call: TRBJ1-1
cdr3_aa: CASRLGQNLLNTEAFF

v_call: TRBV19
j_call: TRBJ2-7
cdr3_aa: CASSYDGLGDYEQYF

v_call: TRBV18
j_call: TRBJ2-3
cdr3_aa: CASSPVLPGERSDTQYF

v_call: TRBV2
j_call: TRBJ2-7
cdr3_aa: CASSENGARGNEQYF

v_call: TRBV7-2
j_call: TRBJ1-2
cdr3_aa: CASTHSQEGGYTF

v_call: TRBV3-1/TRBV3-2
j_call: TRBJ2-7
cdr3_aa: CASSQVLGAGGLRF

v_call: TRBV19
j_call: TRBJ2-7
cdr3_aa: CASSGDSYYEQYF

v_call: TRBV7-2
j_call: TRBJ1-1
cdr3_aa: CASSPQETKAFF

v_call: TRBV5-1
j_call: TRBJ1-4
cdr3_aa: CASSATGDEKLFF

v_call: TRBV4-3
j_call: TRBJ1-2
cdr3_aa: CASSQDFWGGNGYTF

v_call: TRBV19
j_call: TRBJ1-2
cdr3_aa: CASSTLYGYTF

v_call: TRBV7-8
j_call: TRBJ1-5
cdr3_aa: CASSSSRGFSNQPQHF

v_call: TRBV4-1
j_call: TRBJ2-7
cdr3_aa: CASSQTTSTPYEQYF

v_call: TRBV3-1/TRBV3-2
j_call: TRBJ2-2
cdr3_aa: CASSHTGGPSTGELFF

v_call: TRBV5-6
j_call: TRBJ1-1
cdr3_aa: CASSLVGRGNTEAFF

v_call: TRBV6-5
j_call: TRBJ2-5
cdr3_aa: CASIHRETQYF

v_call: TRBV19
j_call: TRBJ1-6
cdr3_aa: CASTPGNSPLHF

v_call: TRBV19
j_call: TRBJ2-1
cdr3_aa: CASSTQGGAYNEQFF

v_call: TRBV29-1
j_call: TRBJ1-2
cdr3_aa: CSVEGEQGYNYGYTF

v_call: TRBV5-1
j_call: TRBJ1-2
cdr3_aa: CASSLDDRLGGYTF

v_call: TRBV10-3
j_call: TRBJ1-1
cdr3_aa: CAIRDTGTEAFF

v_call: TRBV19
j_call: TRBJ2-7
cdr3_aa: CASSTGTGYEQYF

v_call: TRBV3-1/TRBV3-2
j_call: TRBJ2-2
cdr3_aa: CASRLISAGELFF

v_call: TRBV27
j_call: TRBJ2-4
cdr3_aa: CASSSGGLAKNIQYF

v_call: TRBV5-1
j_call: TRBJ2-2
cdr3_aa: CASSLGQGHGELFF

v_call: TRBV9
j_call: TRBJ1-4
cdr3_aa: CASSVSVATNEKLFF

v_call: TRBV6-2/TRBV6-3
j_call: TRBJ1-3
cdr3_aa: CASSPRTGRSGGNTIYF

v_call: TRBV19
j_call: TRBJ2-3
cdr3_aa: CASSVYAGAGGALSTDTQYF

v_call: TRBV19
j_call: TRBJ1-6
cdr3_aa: CASSRDRGLNSPLHF

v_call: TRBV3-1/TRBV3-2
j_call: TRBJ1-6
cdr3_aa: CASSPAGVVNSPLHF

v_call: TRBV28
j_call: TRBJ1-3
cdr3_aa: CASSLPSGNTIYF

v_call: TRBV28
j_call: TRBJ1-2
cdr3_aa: CASTSGTGTYGYTF

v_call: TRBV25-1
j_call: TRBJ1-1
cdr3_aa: CASSGGTGGRTEAFF

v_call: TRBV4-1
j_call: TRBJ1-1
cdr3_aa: CASSQVRGGTEAFF

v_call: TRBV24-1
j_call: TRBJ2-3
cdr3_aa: CATSGLFRGGLPTDTQYF

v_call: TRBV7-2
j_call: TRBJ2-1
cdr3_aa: CASTVRTSPLYNEQFF

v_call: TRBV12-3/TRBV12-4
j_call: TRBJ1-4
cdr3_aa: CASSLLSPEKLFF

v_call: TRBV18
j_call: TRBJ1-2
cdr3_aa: CASSPRRLQGEYGYTF

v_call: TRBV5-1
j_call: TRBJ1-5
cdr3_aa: CASSLIAGDNQPQHF

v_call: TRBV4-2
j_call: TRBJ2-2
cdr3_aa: CASSQPRRGQGAGTGELFF